This T cell receptor beta chain originates from a study of T cells in Graves' hyperthyroidism and ophthalmopathy. This clonotype was detected ten times or more. RNA transcripts gave rise to amplified TCR beta CDR3 regions. The TCR CDR3 first-round RT-PCR relied on the HTBI primer set. One entry per CDR3 protein, called by TCRdb with MiXCR from the multiplex PCR reads. The sample consists of 350,000 to 400,000 distinct CDR3 sequences, about 15% of them appearing once. The CDR3 runs 13 residues. V lost 3 bases, J lost 3 bases, and 6 bases lay in between. The sample taken for sequencing was blood. The rearrangement links TRBV12-3 or TRBV12-4 to TRBJ2-1; D is unclear. This TCR was recovered from a woman in her twenties or thirties with Graves' hyperthyroidism. CDR3 in amino acids: CASSLNLYNEQFF. The CDR3 DNA follows: TGTGCCAGCAGTTTGAATCTCTACAATGAGCAGTTCTTC.